The entry that follows covers one TCR beta chain sequence. What it binds is unknown. This sample stems from a study of OX40 agonist ivuxolimab in advanced cancers. Study findings and constraints: The study observed clonal expansion of CD4+ and CD8+ blood T cells by week 6 at 0.1 to 3.0 mg/kg.

Assay: immunoSEQ multiplex PCR; the TCRdb copy retains only in-frame clones and omits some. The repertoire holds approximately 32,000 clones, with 89% as singletons. The CDR3 runs 16 residues. Per the germline V gene, CDR1 is SGHVS and CDR2 is FNYEAQ. With V trimmed by 5 bases and J by 5 bases, 11 bases remained unmatched. The chain is built from TRBV7-6 and TRBJ1-2; TRBD1 aligns across 10 bases. This TCR derives from an adult with an advanced solid tumor such as melanoma, head and neck, liver or kidney cancer. The sample was CD4+ or CD8+ T cells sorted from blood, taken in a trial of the OX40 agonist ivuxolimab. The CDR3 nucleotides read TGTGCCAGCAGCCCCGACCCCTGGGGACAGGGGTATGGCTACACCTTC. Its protein product is CASSPDPWGQGYGYTF.